The subject of this entry is one TCR beta chain. Germline CDR1 is KGHSH and CDR2 is LQKENI. The CDR3 loop spans 14 amino acids. Trimming left V 4 bases short and J 5 bases short, with 14 bases between. In the original processing: Reference gene primer amplification in the assay estimated nucleated cell counts. Profiled with immunoSEQ multiplex PCR; TCRdb holds only in-frame clones, not every one. D and trimming were read from the DNA, whereas the V and J calls and clone size are those reported in that table. The table shows under 250,000 clones, with 70% to 90% occurring only once. This sample is drawn from a study of blood T cell repertoires in COVID-19. On the study more broadly: Samples of COVID-19 (acute and convalescent) were obtained from the United States, Italy and Spain. From T cells, B-cell-depleted T cells, or PBMCs came the material, which was cDNA or gDNA.

The receptor comes from a woman in her 70s with active or convalescent COVID-19. V gene TRBV18 combines with J gene TRBJ1-2; D is possibly TRBD1 (5 bases). The sequencing input was peripheral blood. The CDR3 is CASSLPGKVYGYTF. The CDR3 nucleotides read TGTGCCAGCTCACTCCCAGGGAAGGTTTATGGCTACACCTTC.